The clone carrying this T cell receptor (beta chain) was observed once. This CDR3 is built from 13 residues. Germline lookup yields CDR1 SQVTM and CDR2 ANQGSEA. V lost 7 bases to trimming and J lost 1 base; unmatched junction nucleotides: 5. The source of the sample is a study of blood T cell repertoires in COVID-19. Here immunoSEQ multiplex PCR was the method, and the copy in TCRdb shows in-frame clones only, minus some. Of a few hundred thousand clones listed, around 90% are singletons. Sequencing used peripheral blood. This sequence joins TRBV29-1 and TRBJ2-3; 7 bases map to TRBD2. This receptor was identified in a woman aged 40 to 50 who had recovered from COVID-19. The CDR3: CSGRDYRTDTQYF. Here the CDR3 DNA reads TGCAGCGGCCGGGACTACCGCACAGATACGCAGTATTTT.